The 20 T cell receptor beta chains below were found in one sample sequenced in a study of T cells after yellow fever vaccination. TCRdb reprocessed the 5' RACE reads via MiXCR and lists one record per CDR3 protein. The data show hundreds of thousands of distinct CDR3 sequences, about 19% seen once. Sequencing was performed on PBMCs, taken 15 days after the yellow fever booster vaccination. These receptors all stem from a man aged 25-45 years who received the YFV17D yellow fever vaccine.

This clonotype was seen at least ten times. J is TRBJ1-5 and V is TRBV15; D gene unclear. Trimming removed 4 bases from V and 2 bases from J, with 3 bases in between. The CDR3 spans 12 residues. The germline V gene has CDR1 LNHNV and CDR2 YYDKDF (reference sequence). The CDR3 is CATSKGNQPQHF. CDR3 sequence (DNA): TGTGCCACCAGCAAGGGCAATCAGCCCCAGCATTTT.

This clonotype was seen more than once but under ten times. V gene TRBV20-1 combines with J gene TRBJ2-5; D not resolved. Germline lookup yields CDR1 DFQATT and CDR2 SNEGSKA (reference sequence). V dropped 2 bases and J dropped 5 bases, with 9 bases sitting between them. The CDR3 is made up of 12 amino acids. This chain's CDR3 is CSARLVGETQYF. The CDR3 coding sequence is TGCAGTGCTAGACTAGTAGGGGAGACCCAGTACTTC.

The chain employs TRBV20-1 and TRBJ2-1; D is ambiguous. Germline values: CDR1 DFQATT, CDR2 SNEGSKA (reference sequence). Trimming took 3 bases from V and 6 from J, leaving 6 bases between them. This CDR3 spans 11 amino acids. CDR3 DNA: TGCAGTGCTAGGGCGTTCAATGAGCAGTTCTTC. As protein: CSARAFNEQFF.

CDR3 region: CAITQTSGRNTGELFF. CDR3 sequence (DNA): TGTGCCATCACCCAAACTAGCGGGAGGAACACCGGGGAGCTGTTTTTT. This rearrangement joins TRBV10-3 to TRBJ2-2, with 11 bases that match TRBD2. Losses at the gene ends were 7 bases for V and 1 base for J; bases not matched to a gene: 5. This CDR3 region has 16 residues. CDR1 ENHRY and CDR2 SYGVKD come from the germline V gene.

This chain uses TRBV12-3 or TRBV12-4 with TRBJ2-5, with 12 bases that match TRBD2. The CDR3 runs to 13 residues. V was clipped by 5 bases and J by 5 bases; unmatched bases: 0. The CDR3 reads CASSGTSGETQYF. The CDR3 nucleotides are TGTGCCAGCAGTGGGACTAGCGGGGAGACCCAGTACTTC.

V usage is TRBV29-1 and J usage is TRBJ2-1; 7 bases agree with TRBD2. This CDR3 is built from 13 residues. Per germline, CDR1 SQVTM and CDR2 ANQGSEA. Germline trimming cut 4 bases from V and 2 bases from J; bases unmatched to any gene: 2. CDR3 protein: CSVVGLAYNEQFF. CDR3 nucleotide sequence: TGCAGCGTTGTAGGACTAGCCTACAATGAGCAGTTCTTC.

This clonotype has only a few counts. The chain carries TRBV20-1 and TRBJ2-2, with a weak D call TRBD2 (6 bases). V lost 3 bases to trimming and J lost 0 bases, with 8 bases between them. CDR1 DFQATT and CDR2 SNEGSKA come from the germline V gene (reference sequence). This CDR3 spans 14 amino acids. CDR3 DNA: TGCAGTGCTAGCGGGAGAACGAACACCGGGGAGCTGTTTTTT. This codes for CSASGRTNTGELFF.

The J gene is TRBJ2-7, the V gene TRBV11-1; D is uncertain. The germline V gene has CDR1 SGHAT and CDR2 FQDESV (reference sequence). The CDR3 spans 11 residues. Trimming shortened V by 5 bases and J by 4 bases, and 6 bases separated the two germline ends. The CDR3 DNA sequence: TGTGCCAGCAGCAAAGAATACGAGCAGTACTTC. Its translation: CASSKEYEQYF.

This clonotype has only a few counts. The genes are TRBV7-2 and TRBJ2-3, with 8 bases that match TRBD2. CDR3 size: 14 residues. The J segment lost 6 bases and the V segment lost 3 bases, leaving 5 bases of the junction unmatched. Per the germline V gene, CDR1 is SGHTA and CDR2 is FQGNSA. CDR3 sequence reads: CASSLGRGVDTQYF. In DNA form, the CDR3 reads TGTGCCAGCAGCTTGGGGCGGGGGGTGGATACGCAGTATTTT.

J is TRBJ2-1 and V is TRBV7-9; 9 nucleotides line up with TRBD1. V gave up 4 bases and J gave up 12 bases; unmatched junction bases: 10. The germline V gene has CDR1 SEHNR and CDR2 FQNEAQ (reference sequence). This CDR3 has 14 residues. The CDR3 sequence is CASSYGTGSLGQFF. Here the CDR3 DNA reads TGTGCCAGCAGCTACGGGACAGGGTCGTTAGGGCAGTTCTTC. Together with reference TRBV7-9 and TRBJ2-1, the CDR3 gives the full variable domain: DTGVSQNPRHKITKRGQNVTFRCDPISEHNRLYWYRQTLGQGPEFLTYFQNEAQLEKSRLLSDRFSAERPKGSFSTLEIQRTEQGDSAMYLCASSYGTGSLGQFFGPGTRLTVL.

CDR3 residues: CASSLESGTQETQYF. The DNA of the CDR3 is TGTGCCAGCAGCTTAGAGTCCGGGACCCAAGAGACCCAGTACTTC. This sequence joins TRBV7-2 and TRBJ2-5; D tentatively fits TRBD1 or TRBD2 (5 bases each). With 1 base removed from V and 1 base from J, the gap between germline ends came to 10 bases. There are 15 residues in the CDR3. Germline CDR1 reads SGHTA; CDR2 reads FQGNSA.

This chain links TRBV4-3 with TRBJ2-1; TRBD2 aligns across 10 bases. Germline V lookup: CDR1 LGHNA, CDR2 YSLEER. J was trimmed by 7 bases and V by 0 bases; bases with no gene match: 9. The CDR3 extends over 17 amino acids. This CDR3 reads CASSQEFLAGAGNEQFF. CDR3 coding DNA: TGCGCCAGCAGCCAAGAGTTCCTAGCGGGAGCTGGTAATGAGCAGTTCTTC.

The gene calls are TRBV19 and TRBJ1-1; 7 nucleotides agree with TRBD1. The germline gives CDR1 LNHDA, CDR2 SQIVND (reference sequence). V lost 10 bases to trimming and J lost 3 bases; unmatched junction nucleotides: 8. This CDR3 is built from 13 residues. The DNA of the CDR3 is TGTGCCACCTCTCGCGACAGGGACACTGAAGCTTTCTTT. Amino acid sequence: CATSRDRDTEAFF.

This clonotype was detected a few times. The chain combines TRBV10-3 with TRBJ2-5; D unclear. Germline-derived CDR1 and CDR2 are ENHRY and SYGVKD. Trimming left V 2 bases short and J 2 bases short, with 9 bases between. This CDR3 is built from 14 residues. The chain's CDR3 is CAISEPDKQETQYF. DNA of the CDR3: TGTGCCATCAGTGAGCCCGACAAGCAAGAGACCCAGTACTTC.

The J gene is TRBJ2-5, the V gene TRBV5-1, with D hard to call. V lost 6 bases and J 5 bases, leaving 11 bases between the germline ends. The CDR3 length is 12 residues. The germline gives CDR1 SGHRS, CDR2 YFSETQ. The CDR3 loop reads CASTEKWETQYF. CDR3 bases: TGCGCCAGCACGGAAAAGTGGGAGACCCAGTACTTC.

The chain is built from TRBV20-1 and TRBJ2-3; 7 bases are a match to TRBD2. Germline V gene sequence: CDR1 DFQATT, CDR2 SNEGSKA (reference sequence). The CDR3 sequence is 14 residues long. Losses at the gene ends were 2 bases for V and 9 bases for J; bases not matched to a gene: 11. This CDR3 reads CSARSWLAEGTQYF. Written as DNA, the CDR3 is TGCAGTGCTAGAAGTTGGCTAGCGGAGGGAACGCAGTATTTT.

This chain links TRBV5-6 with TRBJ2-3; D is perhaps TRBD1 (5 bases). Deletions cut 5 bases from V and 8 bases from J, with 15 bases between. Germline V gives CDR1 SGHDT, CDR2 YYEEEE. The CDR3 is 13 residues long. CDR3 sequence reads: CASRGSGSATQYF. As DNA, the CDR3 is TGTGCCAGCAGGGGATCAGGGTCAGCTACGCAGTATTTT.

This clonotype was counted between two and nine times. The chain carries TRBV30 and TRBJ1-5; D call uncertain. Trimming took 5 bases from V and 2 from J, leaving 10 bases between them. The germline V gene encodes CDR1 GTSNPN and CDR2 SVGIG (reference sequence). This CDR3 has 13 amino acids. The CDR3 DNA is TGTGCCTGGGACTTGGGAGGCAATCAGCCCCAGCATTTT. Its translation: CAWDLGGNQPQHF.

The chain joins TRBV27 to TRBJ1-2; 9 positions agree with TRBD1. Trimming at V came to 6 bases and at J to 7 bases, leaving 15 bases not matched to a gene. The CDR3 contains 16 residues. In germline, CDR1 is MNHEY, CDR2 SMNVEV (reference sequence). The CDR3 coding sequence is TGTGCCAGCAGATCGCCAACCGGGACAGGGTTTTCTGGCTACACCTTC. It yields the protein CASRSPTGTGFSGYTF.

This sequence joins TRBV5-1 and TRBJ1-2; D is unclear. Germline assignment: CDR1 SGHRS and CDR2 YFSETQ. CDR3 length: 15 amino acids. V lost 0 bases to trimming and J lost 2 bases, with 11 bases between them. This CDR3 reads CASSLDSTLNYGYTF. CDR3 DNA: TGCGCCAGCAGCTTGGACAGCACTCTAAACTATGGCTACACCTTC.